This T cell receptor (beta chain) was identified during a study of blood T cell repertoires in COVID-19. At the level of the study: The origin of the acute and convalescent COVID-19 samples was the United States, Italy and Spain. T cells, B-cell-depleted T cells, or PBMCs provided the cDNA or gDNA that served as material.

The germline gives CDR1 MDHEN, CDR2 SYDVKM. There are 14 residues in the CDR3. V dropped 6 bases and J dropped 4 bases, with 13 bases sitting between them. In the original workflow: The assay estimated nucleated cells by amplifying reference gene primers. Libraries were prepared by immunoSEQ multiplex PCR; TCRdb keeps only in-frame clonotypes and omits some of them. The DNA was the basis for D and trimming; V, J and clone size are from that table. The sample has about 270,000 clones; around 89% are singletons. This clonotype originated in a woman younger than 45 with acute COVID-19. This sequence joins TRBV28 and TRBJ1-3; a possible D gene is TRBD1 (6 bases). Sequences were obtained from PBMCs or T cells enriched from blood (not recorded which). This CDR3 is CASSDQGTGNTIYF. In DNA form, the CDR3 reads TGTGCCAGCAGCGATCAGGGGACCGGAAACACCATATATTTT.